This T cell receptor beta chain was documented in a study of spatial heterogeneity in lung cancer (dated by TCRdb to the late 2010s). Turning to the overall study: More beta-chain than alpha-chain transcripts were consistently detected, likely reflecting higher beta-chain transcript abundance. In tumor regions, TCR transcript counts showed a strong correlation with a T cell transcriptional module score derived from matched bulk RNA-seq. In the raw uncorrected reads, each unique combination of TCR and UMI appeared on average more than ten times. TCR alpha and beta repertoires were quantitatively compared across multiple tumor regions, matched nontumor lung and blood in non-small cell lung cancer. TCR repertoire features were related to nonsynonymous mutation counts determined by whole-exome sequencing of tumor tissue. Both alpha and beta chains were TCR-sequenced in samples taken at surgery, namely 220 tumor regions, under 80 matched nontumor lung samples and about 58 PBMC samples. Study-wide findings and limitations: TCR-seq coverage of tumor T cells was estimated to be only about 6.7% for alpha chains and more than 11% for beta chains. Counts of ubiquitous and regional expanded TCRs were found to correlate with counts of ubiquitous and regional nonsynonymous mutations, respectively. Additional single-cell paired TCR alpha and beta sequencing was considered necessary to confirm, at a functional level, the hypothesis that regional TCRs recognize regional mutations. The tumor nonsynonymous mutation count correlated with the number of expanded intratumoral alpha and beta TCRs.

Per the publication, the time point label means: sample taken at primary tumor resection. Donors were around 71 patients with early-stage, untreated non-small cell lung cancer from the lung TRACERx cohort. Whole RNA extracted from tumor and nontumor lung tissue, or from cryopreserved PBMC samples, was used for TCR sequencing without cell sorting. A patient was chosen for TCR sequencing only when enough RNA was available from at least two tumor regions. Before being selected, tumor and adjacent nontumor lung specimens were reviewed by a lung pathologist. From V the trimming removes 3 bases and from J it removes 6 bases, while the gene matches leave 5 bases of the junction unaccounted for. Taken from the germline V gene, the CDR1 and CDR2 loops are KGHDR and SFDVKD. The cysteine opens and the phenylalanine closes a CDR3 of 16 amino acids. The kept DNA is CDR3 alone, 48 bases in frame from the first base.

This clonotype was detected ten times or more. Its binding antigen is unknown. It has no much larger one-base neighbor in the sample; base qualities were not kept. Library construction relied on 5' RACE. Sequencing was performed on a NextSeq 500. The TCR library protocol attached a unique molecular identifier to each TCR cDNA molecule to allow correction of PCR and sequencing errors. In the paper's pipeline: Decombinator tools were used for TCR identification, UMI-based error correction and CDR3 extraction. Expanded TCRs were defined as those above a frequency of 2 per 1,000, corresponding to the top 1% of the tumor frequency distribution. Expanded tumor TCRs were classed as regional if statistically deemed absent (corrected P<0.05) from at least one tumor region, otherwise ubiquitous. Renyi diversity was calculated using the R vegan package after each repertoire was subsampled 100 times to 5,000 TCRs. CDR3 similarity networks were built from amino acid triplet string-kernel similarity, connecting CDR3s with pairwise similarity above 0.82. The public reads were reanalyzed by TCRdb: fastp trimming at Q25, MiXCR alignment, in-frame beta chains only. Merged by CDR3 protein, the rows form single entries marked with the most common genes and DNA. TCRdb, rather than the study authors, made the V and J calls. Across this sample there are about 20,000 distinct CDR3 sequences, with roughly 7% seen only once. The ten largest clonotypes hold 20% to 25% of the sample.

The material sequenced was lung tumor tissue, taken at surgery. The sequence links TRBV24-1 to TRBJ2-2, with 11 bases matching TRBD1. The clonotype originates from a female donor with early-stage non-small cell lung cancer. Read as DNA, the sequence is TGTGCCACCAGTGATGGCGGACAGGGGGCACCCGGGGAGCTGTTTTTT. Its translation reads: CATSDGGQGAPGELFF.